The 25 T cell receptor beta chains listed next were all sequenced from one sample in a study of regulatory T cells in long-lasting Graves disease. Time point in this sample: persistent/refractory GD, antithyroid drugs over 5 years with positive TRAb. TCR sequences were obtained from RNA taken from PBMCs. Construction of TCR beta libraries relied on iRepertoire HTBI primers and on Arm-PCR targeting CDR3 regions. TCRdb called the multiplex PCR reads again in MiXCR, with one record for every CDR3 protein. The sample yields around 450,000 distinct CDR3 sequences, about 22% seen once. Sequences were derived from peripheral blood mononuclear cells (PBMCs), sampled when the disease was refractory, from a patient treated with antithyroid drugs. The receptors shown here come from a female donor with Graves disease.

This clonotype was seen ten or more times. The chain combines TRBV13 with TRBJ1-1, with D perhaps TRBD1 (6 bases). Germline V CDR1 and CDR2: PRHDT, FYEKMQ (reference sequence). The CDR3 length is 14 residues. Trimming stripped 7 bases from V and 6 bases from J, with 18 bases between. The CDR3 DNA reads as TGTGCCAGCATACCTAGGGGGACCAGGTCTGAAGCTTTCTTT. Its protein is CASIPRGTRSEAFF.

The chain recombines TRBV6-2 or TRBV6-3 with TRBJ2-7; D is uncertain. Germline lookup yields CDR1 MNHEY and CDR2 SVGEGT. The length of the CDR3 is 14 residues. Trimming took off 6 bases at V and 3 bases at J, with 15 bases between the two ends. CDR3 region: CASSDGPSRYEQYF. The DNA of the CDR3 is TGTGCCAGCAGCGATGGTCCGAGCCGCTACGAGCAGTACTTC.

In its sample, this clonotype was seen many times. The V call is TRBV28, the J call TRBJ1-6; D may be TRBD1 (5 bases). Germline loops: CDR1 MDHEN, CDR2 SYDVKM. V shed 6 bases and J shed 2 bases, with 14 bases lying between them. The CDR3 consists of 16 residues. CDR3 nucleotide sequence: TGTGCCAGCAGGCCGGGGCGCGGAACCTATAATTCACCCCTCCACTTT. Translation: CASRPGRGTYNSPLHF.

This sequence joins TRBV6-1 and TRBJ1-1; 8 nucleotides line up with TRBD1. V dropped 6 bases and J dropped 5; count of bases not matched to a gene: 11. CDR3 length: 15 residues. Germline V lookup: CDR1 MNHNS, CDR2 SASEGT. CDR3 DNA sequence: TGTGCCAGCAGGGAAAGGACAGGGAGGGGGACTGAAGCTTTCTTT. Amino acids: CASRERTGRGTEAFF.

The CDR3: CASSPPGGLDYEQYF. The CDR3 DNA sequence: TGTGCCAGCAGCCCCCCGGGGGGGCTCGACTACGAGCAGTACTTC. The J gene is TRBJ2-7, the V gene TRBV7-2, with 8 positions matching TRBD2. Looked up from germline, CDR1 is SGHTA and CDR2 is FQGNSA. The CDR3 totals 15 residues. V lost 5 bases to trimming and J lost 3 bases; unmatched junction nucleotides: 9. The variable domain in full, completed from reference TRBV7-2 and TRBJ2-7, reads GAGVSQSPSNKVTEKGKDVELRCDPISGHTALYWYRQSLGQGLEFLIYFQGNSAPDKSGLPSDRFSAERTGGSVSTLTIQRTQQEDSAVYLCASSPPGGLDYEQYFGPGTRLTVT.

At least ten counts were recorded for this clonotype. The chain uses TRBV11-2 and TRBJ2-5; a possible D gene is TRBD1 (6 bases). The CDR3 is made up of 15 amino acids. Germline assignment: CDR1 SGHAT and CDR2 FQNNGV. V lost 5 bases and J lost 4, with 17 bases in between. In DNA, the CDR3 is TGTGCCAGCAGCAAACTTGTCGTGGGGGCAGAGACCCAGTACTTC. Translating gives CASSKLVVGAETQYF. The whole variable domain, filled in from reference TRBV11-2 and TRBJ2-5, reads EAGVAQSPRYKIIEKRQSVAFWCNPISGHATLYWYQQILGQGPKLLIQFQNNGVVDDSQLPKDRFSAERLKGVDSTLKIQPAKLEDSAVYLCASSKLVVGAETQYFGPGTRLLVL.

The genes are TRBV19 and TRBJ1-6, with TRBD1 identical over 10 bases. The germline V gene has CDR1 LNHDA and CDR2 SQIVND (reference sequence). Trimming at V came to 6 bases and at J to 7 bases, leaving 12 bases not matched to a gene. The CDR3 runs to 17 residues. The CDR3 sequence: CASRDVRDRGENSPLHF. As DNA, the CDR3 is TGTGCCAGTAGAGACGTTCGGGACAGGGGAGAGAATTCACCCCTCCACTTT.

The chain uses TRBV7-9 and TRBJ2-7; D remains unclear. The CDR3 runs to 13 residues. V lost 2 bases, J lost 3 bases, and 8 bases lay in between. The germline CDR1 and CDR2 sequences are SEHNR and FQNEAQ (reference sequence). The CDR3 DNA follows: TGTGCCAGCAGCTTATTGACGGGCTACGAGCAGTACTTC. Its translation: CASSLLTGYEQYF.

This clonotype has just a few counts. The rearrangement links TRBV3-1 to TRBJ1-3; unclear D gene. Germline CDR1 LGHDT, CDR2 YNNKEL (reference sequence). Trimming took off 0 bases at V and 0 bases at J, with 6 bases between the two ends. The CDR3 contains 15 residues. In DNA form, the CDR3 reads TGTGCCAGCAGCCAAGACACCTCCTCTGGAAACACCATATATTTT. This codes for CASSQDTSSGNTIYF.

This sequence joins TRBV12-3 or TRBV12-4 and TRBJ1-6; unclear D gene. The CDR3 is 15 residues long. The V gene lost 8 bases and the J gene lost 3 bases, with 14 bases spanning the gap. The CDR3 reads CASLSDSVYNSPLHF. The CDR3 DNA reads TGTGCCAGCTTGTCTGACTCGGTCTATAATTCACCCCTCCACTTT.

This clonotype was seen a handful of times. V is TRBV6-9 and J is TRBJ2-7; perhaps TRBD1 as D (7 bases). CDR1 MNHGY and CDR2 SVAAGI come from the germline V gene. Trimming left V 3 bases short and J 3 bases short, with 12 bases between. The CDR3 loop spans 14 amino acids. CDR3 amino acids: CASSYAGQNYEQYF. The CDR3 nucleotides read TGTGCCAGCAGTTACGCGGGACAGAACTACGAGCAGTACTTC.

This clonotype was picked up many times. V usage is TRBV11-3 and J usage is TRBJ2-5; perhaps TRBD2 as D (6 bases). The length of the CDR3 is 16 residues. Trimming shortened V by 1 base and J by 5 bases, and 17 bases separated the two germline ends. Germline lookup yields CDR1 SGHNT and CDR2 YENEEA. CDR3 protein: CASSLGGDPSLETQYF. The CDR3 DNA reads as TGTGCCAGCAGCTTAGGGGGGGATCCAAGTTTGGAGACCCAGTACTTC. The entire variable domain, with the rest obtained from reference TRBV11-3 and TRBJ2-5, is as follows: EAGVVQSPRYKIIEKKQPVAFWCNPISGHNTLYWYLQNLGQGPELLIRYENEEAVDDSQLPKDRFSAERLKGVDSTLKIQPAELGDSAVYLCASSLGGDPSLETQYFGPGTRLLVL.

About this clonotype itself: One end of the junction varies from germline; a read error may be responsible. The CDR3 loop is CASSQDLRQGPTNSEASF. Written as DNA, the CDR3 is TGCGCCAGCAGCCAAGATTTGCGACAGGGACCAACAAATTCTGAAGCTTCCTTT. This chain connects TRBV4-1 to TRBJ1-1; 7 bases fit TRBD1. This CDR3 has 18 amino acids. CDR1 and CDR2 (germline): MGHRA, YSYEKL.

This clonotype was counted at least ten times. This chain uses TRBV28 with TRBJ1-1, with D hard to call. Trimming shortened V by 5 bases and J by 0 bases, and 19 bases separated the two germline ends. Germline assignment: CDR1 MDHEN and CDR2 SYDVKM. The CDR3 is made up of 17 amino acids. The CDR3 here is CASSTPRRSFMNTEAFF. In DNA form, the CDR3 reads TGTGCCAGCAGTACACCCAGGAGGTCATTCATGAACACTGAAGCTTTCTTT. Together with reference TRBV28 and TRBJ1-1, the CDR3 gives the full variable domain: DVKVTQSSRYLVKRTGEKVFLECVQDMDHENMFWYRQDPGLGLRLIYFSYDVKMKEKGDIPEGYSVSREKKERFSLILESASTNQTSMYLCASSTPRRSFMNTEAFFGQGTRLTVV.

The chain recombines TRBV7-3 with TRBJ2-7; a weak D match, TRBD1 (6 bases). CDR1 and CDR2 (germline): SGHTA, FQGTGA. The length of the CDR3 is 13 residues. Trimming shortened V by 4 bases and J by 6 bases, and 13 bases separated the two germline ends. The CDR3 region has the DNA TGTGCCAGCAGCTCCCAGTCAGGGGCCGAGCAGTACTTC. Its protein is CASSSQSGAEQYF.

There are many counts of this clonotype. The chain is built from TRBV27 and TRBJ2-7, with 7 bases identical to TRBD2. This CDR3 spans 14 amino acids. V shed 8 bases, J shed 2 bases, and the junction held 9 bases outside the gene matches. Looked up from germline, CDR1 is MNHEY and CDR2 is SMNVEV (reference sequence). CDR3 DNA sequence: TGTGCCAGCGCCTTGGGAGGGTATCCCTACGAGCAGTACTTC. This gives the protein CASALGGYPYEQYF.

This clonotype was seen ten or more times. The rearrangement joins TRBV29-1 to TRBJ1-2; D is unclear. Per the germline V gene, CDR1 is SQVTM and CDR2 is ANQGSEA. Trimming removed 2 bases at V and 4 bases at J, with 11 bases between. The CDR3 is 13 amino acids. In nucleotides, the CDR3 is TGCAGCGTTGAACTGGGCTCGGGCTATGGCTACACCTTC. It specifies CSVELGSGYGYTF.

This clonotype was recorded at least ten times. The V gene is TRBV2, the J gene TRBJ1-6, with D possibly TRBD1 on 5 matching bases. The germline V and J ends were trimmed by 0 bases and 10 bases, with 16 bases remaining between them. The CDR3 runs 16 residues. CDR1 is SNHLY and CDR2 is FYNNEI in the germline V gene. In DNA form, the CDR3 reads TGTGCCAGCAGTGAAGCCGGAGGGGACTTCCCCTCACCCCTCCACTTT. Its protein product is CASSEAGGDFPSPLHF. The full variable domain, in which reference TRBV2 and TRBJ1-6 provide the parts outside the CDR3, is EPEVTQTPSHQVTQMGQEVILRCVPISNHLYFYWYRQILGQKVEFLVSFYNNEISEKSEIFDDQFSVERPDGSNFTLKIRSTKLEDSAMYFCASSEAGGDFPSPLHFGNGTRLTVT.

The gene calls are TRBV12-3 or TRBV12-4 and TRBJ1-5, with unresolved D. Trimming cost V 4 bases and J 0 bases, with 10 bases left between them. This CDR3 is built from 15 residues. This CDR3 reads CASSSKHFSNQPQHF. The CDR3 bases are TGTGCCAGCAGTTCAAAACACTTTAGCAATCAGCCCCAGCATTTT.

The chain has TRBV6-1 and TRBJ2-1; possible D gene TRBD2, 6 bases. Germline V gene sequence: CDR1 MNHNS, CDR2 SASEGT. This CDR3 is 15 amino acids long. Trimming stripped 7 bases from V and 8 bases from J, with 21 bases between. The CDR3 DNA sequence: TGTGCCAGCACCAACCGCCCGGGGCGGGGAGATGAGCAGTTCTTC. Protein sequence: CASTNRPGRGDEQFF.

This clonotype was seen only a few times. This chain connects TRBV19 to TRBJ2-7; a possible D gene is TRBD1 (6 bases). This CDR3 has 14 amino acids. Germline lookup yields CDR1 LNHDA and CDR2 SQIVND (reference sequence). V dropped 5 bases and J dropped 7 bases, with 18 bases sitting between them. The chain's CDR3 is CASSPSDRPTEQYF. CDR3 nucleotides: TGTGCCAGTAGTCCTTCAGACAGGCCCACGGAGCAGTACTTC.

The CDR3 nucleotides read TGCAGCGTTGAAGGACTAGCGGGAGTAAACTACGAGCAGTACTTC. It encodes CSVEGLAGVNYEQYF. The chain couples TRBV29-1 to TRBJ2-7; 12 nucleotides line up with TRBD2. The CDR3 runs 15 residues. The germline V gene has CDR1 SQVTM and CDR2 ANQGSEA. V trimming: 1 base; J trimming: 3 bases; junction bases outside the gene matches: 4.

The chain is built from TRBV6-2 or TRBV6-3 and TRBJ1-3, with D maybe TRBD1 (6 bases). Germline assignment: CDR1 MNHEY and CDR2 SVGEGT. This CDR3 comprises 15 residues. V shed 5 bases and J shed 8 bases, with 19 bases lying between them. The CDR3 nucleotides are TGTGCCAGCAGTGTGACAGGAATTCGTCAGGACACCATATATTTT. Its translation is CASSVTGIRQDTIYF.

The chain employs TRBV28 and TRBJ2-3; TRBD1 aligns across 9 bases. Germline trimming cut 3 bases from V and 2 bases from J; bases unmatched to any gene: 6. CDR3 length: 16 amino acids. CDR1 is MDHEN, CDR2 SYDVKM, per germline. The CDR3 here is CASSFLDRGFTDTQYF. For the CDR3, the DNA is TGTGCCAGCAGTTTTTTGGACAGGGGATTCACAGATACGCAGTATTTT.

This clonotype showed up many times. This sequence joins TRBV6-2 or TRBV6-3 and TRBJ1-5; D is ambiguous. V was trimmed by 4 bases and J by 4 bases, leaving 14 bases between them. This CDR3 spans 15 amino acids. Germline lookup yields CDR1 MNHEY and CDR2 SVGEGT. The CDR3 coding sequence is TGTGCCAGCAGTTTATCGAGTGACGGAAATCAGCCCCAGCATTTT. Translating gives CASSLSSDGNQPQHF.